These T cell receptor beta chains were read from a single sample in a study of beta chain features in type 1 diabetes. Here immunoSEQ multiplex PCR was the method, and the copy in TCRdb shows in-frame clones only, minus some. The sample yields 160,000 or so clones, approximately 9.1% seen once. Sequencing was carried out using central memory CD4+ T cells from blood. These receptors were collected from a woman aged 25-40 years with type 1 diabetes. Each CDR3 is given with its conserved first and last residue. A D gene is named only where the DNA matches it firmly. Some rows mark clone size as missing; the rest say once, few, many or name a class of expanded clone.

size	D	J	length	V	CDR3	DNA
NA	TRBD1	TRBJ1-1	16	TRBV30	CAWRARLRGLNTEAFF	TGTGCCTGGAGGGCCAGACTCAGGGGGCTTAACACTGAAGCTTTCTTT
few	TRBD1	TRBJ1-1	11	TRBV10-3	CAISGTGEAFF	TGTGCCATCAGCGGGACAGGTGAAGCTTTCTTT
few	TRBD1	TRBJ1-2	14	TRBV28	CASSPTGGGYGYTF	TGTGCCAGCAGTCCTACAGGGGGCGGCTATGGCTACACCTTC
NA	TRBD1	TRBJ1-3	17	TRBV30	CAWSVLGRGASGNTIYF	TGTGCCTGGAGTGTACTAGGCAGGGGGGCCTCTGGAAACACCATATATTTT
NA	TRBD1	TRBJ1-2	17	TRBV7-3	CASSPGGQGASNYGYTF	TGTGCCAGCAGCCCGGGCGGGCAGGGGGCCAGTAACTATGGCTACACCTTC
NA	TRBD2	TRBJ2-7	15	TRBV23-1	CASSHGAGGTDEQYF	TGCGCCAGCAGCCACGGAGCGGGAGGAACCGACGAGCAGTACTTC
NA	TRBD2	TRBJ2-2	18	TRBV5-1	CASSLGPLAGSNTGELFF	TGCGCCAGCAGCTTGGGGCCCCTAGCGGGTTCTAACACCGGGGAGCTGTTTTTT
NA	NA	TRBJ1-1	14	TRBV28	CASSPPGHFPEAFF	TGTGCCAGCAGTCCACCGGGACACTTCCCTGAAGCTTTCTTT
NA	NA	TRBJ1-1	10	TRBV29-1	CSVSNREAFF	TGCAGCGTGTCAAACAGAGAAGCTTTCTTT
few	NA	TRBJ1-1	14	TRBV7-3	CASSPRDWNTEAFF	TGTGCCAGCAGCCCCCGGGATTGGAACACTGAAGCTTTCTTT
few	TRBD1	TRBJ1-4	14	TRBV29-1	CSVSQGTANEKLFF	TGCAGCGTGAGTCAGGGGACAGCTAATGAAAAACTGTTTTTT
few	TRBD2	TRBJ2-1	16	TRBV7-2	CASSPPGLAGLNEQFF	TGTGCCAGCAGCCCTCCGGGACTAGCGGGTCTCAATGAGCAGTTCTTC
few	NA	TRBJ2-3	14	TRBV27	CASSFRQGTDTQYF	TGTGCCAGCAGTTTCCGACAGGGCACAGATACGCAGTATTTT
few	TRBD1	TRBJ2-1	15	TRBV5-1	CASSPDGQGYNEQFF	TGCGCCAGCAGCCCGGATGGACAGGGTTACAATGAGCAGTTCTTC
few	NA	TRBJ2-7	15	TRBV7-6	CASSLQGRLSYEQYF	TGTGCCAGCAGCCTCCAGGGTCGATTATCCTACGAGCAGTACTTC
few	TRBD1	TRBJ2-3	11	TRBV20-1	CSVSRGDTQYF	TGCAGTGTCTCCAGGGGGGATACGCAGTATTTT
few	TRBD2	TRBJ2-7	15	TRBV6-1	CAISEGTRSSYEQYF	TGTGCCATCAGTGAGGGGACTAGGAGCTCCTACGAGCAGTACTTC
few	TRBD1	TRBJ2-7	15	TRBV5-4	CASSPGQGSSYEQYF	TGTGCCAGCAGCCCCGGACAGGGTAGCTCCTACGAGCAGTACTTC
NA	TRBD2	TRBJ2-3	19	TRBV5-1	CASSSGLAATFSSTDTQYF	TGCGCCAGCAGCTCCGGACTAGCGGCAACCTTCTCTAGCACAGATACGCAGTATTTT
NA	TRBD2	TRBJ2-2	17	TRBV2	CASSLDWTAGESGELFF	TGTGCCAGCAGCCTCGATTGGACAGCGGGAGAGTCCGGGGAGCTGTTTTTT
few	NA	TRBJ1-3	13	TRBV5-6	CASSFTGGNTIYF	TGTGCCAGCAGCTTTACCGGGGGGAACACCATATATTTT
few	NA	TRBJ1-2	13	TRBV16	CASSQGGNYGYTF	TGTGCCAGCAGCCAAGGGGGGAACTATGGCTACACCTTC
few	TRBD2	TRBJ2-1	16	TRBV27	CASSGGTSGLHNEQFF	TGTGCCAGCAGTGGGGGGACTAGCGGGTTGCACAATGAGCAGTTCTTC
few	TRBD1	TRBJ2-3	13	TRBV30	CAWQQGGADTQYF	TGTGCCTGGCAACAGGGGGGCGCAGATACGCAGTATTTT
few	NA	TRBJ1-2	11	TRBV5-6	CASSLGGYRTF	TGTGCCAGCAGCCTTGGAGGGTATCGGACCTTC
few	NA	TRBJ1-4	16	TRBV29-1	CSVEDPWARDMEKLFF	TGCAGCGTTGAAGATCCGTGGGCCAGGGACATGGAAAAACTGTTTTTT
NA	TRBD1	TRBJ1-1	14	TRBV4-1	CASRDRAWNTEAFF	TGCGCCAGCAGGGACAGGGCATGGAACACTGAAGCTTTCTTT
NA	NA	TRBJ1-5	16	TRBV4-1	CASSLRFGDTNQPQHF	TGCGCCAGCAGCCTTAGGTTCGGGGACACTAATCAGCCCCAGCATTTT
few	TRBD1	TRBJ2-7	15	TRBV5-1	CASSLQTTGLYEQYF	TGCGCCAGCAGCCTCCAGACGACAGGGCTCTACGAGCAGTACTTC